This note documents a single TCR beta chain sequence. Time point noted: persistent/refractory GD, antithyroid drugs over 5 years with positive TRAb. RNA from PBMCs was the source of the TCR library. The ends lost 8 bases at V and 2 bases at J; junction bases unmatched: 8. The germline gives CDR1 MNHNS, CDR2 SASEGT. This CDR3 contains 14 residues. This specimen comes from a study of regulatory T cells in long-lasting Graves disease. For TCR beta, libraries came from iRepertoire HTBI primers and Arm-PCR of CDR3 regions. TCRdb recomputed calls from the multiplex PCR reads with MiXCR, one row per CDR3 protein. The sample consists of roughly 470,000 distinct CDR3 sequences, 20% of them appearing once.

This chain connects TRBV6-1 to TRBJ1-2, with 7 bases lining up with TRBD1. This sequence originates from a female donor with Graves disease. The sample in question was peripheral blood mononuclear cells (PBMCs), obtained when the disease was refractory, from a patient treated with antithyroid drugs. The CDR3 reads CASGTDPLNYGYTF. The CDR3 DNA reads TGTGCCAGCGGGACAGACCCCTTAAACTATGGCTACACCTTC.